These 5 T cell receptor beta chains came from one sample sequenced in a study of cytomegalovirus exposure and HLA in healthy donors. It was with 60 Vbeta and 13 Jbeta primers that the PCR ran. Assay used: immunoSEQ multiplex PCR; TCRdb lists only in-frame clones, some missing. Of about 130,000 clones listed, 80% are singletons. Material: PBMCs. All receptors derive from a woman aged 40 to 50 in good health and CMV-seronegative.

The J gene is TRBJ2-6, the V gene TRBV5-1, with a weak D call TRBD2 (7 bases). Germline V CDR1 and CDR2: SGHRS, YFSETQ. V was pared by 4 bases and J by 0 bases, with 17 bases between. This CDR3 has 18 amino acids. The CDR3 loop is CASSPRGALLSGANVLTF. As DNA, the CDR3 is TGCGCCAGCAGCCCCCGGGGGGCCCTACTCTCTGGGGCCAACGTCCTGACTTTC.

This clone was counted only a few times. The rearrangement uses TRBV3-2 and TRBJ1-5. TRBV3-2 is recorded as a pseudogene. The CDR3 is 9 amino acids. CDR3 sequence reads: CARREPQHF. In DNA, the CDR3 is TGTGCCCGCCGAGAGCCCCAGCATTTT.

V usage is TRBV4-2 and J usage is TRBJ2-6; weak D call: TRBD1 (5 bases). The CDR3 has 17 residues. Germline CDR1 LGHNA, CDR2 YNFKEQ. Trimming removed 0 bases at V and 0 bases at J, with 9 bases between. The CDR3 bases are TGTGCCAGCAGCCAAGACCGTAGGGGCTCTGGGGCCAACGTCCTGACTTTC. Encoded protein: CASSQDRRGSGANVLTF.

CDR3 protein: CAIGGTGDSEQYF. CDR3 nucleotides: TGTGCCATTGGAGGGACAGGGGATTCCGAGCAGTACTTC. The chain carries TRBV10-3 and TRBJ2-7; 10 bases map to TRBD1. This CDR3 contains 13 residues. CDR1 is ENHRY, CDR2 SYGVKD, per germline. Losses at the gene ends were 9 bases for V and 6 bases for J; bases not matched to a gene: 8.

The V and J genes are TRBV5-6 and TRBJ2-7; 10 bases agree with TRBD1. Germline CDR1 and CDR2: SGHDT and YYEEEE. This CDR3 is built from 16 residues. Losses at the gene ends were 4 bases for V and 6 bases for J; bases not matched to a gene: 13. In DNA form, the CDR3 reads TGTGCCAGCAGCCCATTTCCCGGGACAGGGGCAAGCGAGCAGTACTTC. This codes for CASSPFPGTGASEQYF.